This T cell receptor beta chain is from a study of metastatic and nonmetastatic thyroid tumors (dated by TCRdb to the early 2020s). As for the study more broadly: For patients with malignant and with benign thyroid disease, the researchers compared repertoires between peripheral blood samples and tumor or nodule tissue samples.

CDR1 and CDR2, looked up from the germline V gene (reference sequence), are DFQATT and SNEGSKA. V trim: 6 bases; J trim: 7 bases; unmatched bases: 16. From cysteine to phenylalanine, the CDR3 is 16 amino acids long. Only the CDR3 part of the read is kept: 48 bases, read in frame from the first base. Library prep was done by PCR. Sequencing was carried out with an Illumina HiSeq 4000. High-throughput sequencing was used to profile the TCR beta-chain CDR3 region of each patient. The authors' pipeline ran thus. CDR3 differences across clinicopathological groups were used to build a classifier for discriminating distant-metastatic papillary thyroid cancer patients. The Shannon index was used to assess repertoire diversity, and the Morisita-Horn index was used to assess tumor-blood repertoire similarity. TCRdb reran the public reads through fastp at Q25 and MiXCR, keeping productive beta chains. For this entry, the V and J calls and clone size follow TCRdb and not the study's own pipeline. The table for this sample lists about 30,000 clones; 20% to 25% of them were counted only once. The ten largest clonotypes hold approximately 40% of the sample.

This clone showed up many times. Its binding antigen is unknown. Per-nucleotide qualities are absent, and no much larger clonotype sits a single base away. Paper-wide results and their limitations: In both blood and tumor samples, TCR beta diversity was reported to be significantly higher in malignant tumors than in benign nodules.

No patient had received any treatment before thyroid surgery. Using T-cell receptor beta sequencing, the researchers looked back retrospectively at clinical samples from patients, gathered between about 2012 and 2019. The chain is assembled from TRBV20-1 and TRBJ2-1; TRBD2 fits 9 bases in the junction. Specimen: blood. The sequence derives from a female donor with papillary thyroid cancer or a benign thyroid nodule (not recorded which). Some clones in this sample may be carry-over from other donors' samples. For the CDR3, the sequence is CSAASLLAGERNEQFF. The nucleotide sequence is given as TGCAGTGCAGCCTCTTTATTAGCGGGAGAAAGGAATGAGCAGTTCTTC.